The clone carrying this T cell receptor (beta chain) was counted only a few times. What it binds is not known. Since all of the isolated RNA was reverse transcribed, expressed TCRB transcripts were what got sequenced. Sequenced by immunoSEQ multiplex PCR; TCRdb stores in-frame clones only, minus some. Here the sample spans roughly 300,000 clones, about 13% being singletons. The data originate from a study of beta chain features in type 1 diabetes. Whole-study findings and limits: Type 1 diabetes patients had moderately but significantly shorter TCRB CDR3s in all four CD4+ subsets.

Sequencing was performed on naive CD4+ T cells from blood. The clonotype originates from a man aged 25-45 years with type 1 diabetes.

CDR3 in DNA: TGTGCCAGCAGCTCCGGGTCACCTGGAAACACCATATATTTT. It specifies CASSSGSPGNTIYF. The rearrangement uses TRBV7-3 and TRBJ1-3, with D unresolved. V lost 4 bases and J 2 bases, leaving 9 bases between the germline ends. CDR1 is SGHTA and CDR2 is FQGTGA in the germline V gene. The CDR3 runs to 14 residues.